Following are 29 T cell receptor beta chains from one sample sequenced in a study of cytomegalovirus exposure and HLA in healthy donors. PCR used 60 Vbeta primers and 13 Jbeta primers. TCRdb keeps only in-frame clones here, not all; method: immunoSEQ multiplex PCR. This sample yields 190,000 or so clones, of which about 85% are seen a single time; 0.39% belongs to the top ten. Material: PBMCs. Receptors originate from a male donor in good health and CMV-seropositive.

The chain employs TRBV27 and TRBJ2-7; TRBD1 aligns across 11 bases. V gave up 6 bases and J gave up 5 bases; unmatched junction bases: 9. The CDR3 has 15 amino acids. Germline values: CDR1 MNHEY, CDR2 SMNVEV (reference sequence). The CDR3 is CASRAGGQGVNEQYF. The CDR3 nucleotides are TGTGCCAGCAGGGCTGGGGGACAGGGGGTAAACGAGCAGTACTTC.

This chain connects TRBV14 to TRBJ1-2, with D possibly being TRBD1 (5 bases). This CDR3 comprises 17 residues. Deletions cut 2 bases from V and 0 bases from J, with 16 bases between. The germline V gene encodes CDR1 SGHDN and CDR2 FVKESK. For the CDR3, the DNA is TGTGCCAGCAGCCAATTAAGGGGTTCAACAGCTAACTATGGCTACACCTTC. Amino acid sequence: CASSQLRGSTANYGYTF.

This chain links TRBV11-2 with TRBJ2-7, with D possibly being TRBD2 (5 bases). With 5 bases removed from V and 5 bases from J, the gap between germline ends came to 25 bases. The germline V gene encodes CDR1 SGHAT and CDR2 FQNNGV. There are 17 residues in the CDR3. For the CDR3, the DNA is TGTGCCAGCAGCGCCAGAGCCGTGGGGAGTGGGATGAACGAGCAGTACTTC. Amino acids: CASSARAVGSGMNEQYF.

The rearrangement joins TRBV29-1 to TRBJ2-5, with 7 bases identical to TRBD1. J lost 5 bases, V lost 4 bases, and 4 bases had no gene match. CDR1 is SQVTM, CDR2 ANQGSEA, per germline. CDR3 length: 12 amino acids. CDR3 bases: TGCAGCGTTGTCAGGGGGTTGGAGACCCAGTACTTC. It yields the protein CSVVRGLETQYF. Drawing the rest from reference TRBV29-1 and TRBJ2-5, the complete variable domain is SAVISQKPSRDICQRGTSLTIQCQVDSQVTMMFWYRQQPGQSLTLIATANQGSEATYESGFVIDKFPISRPNLTFSTLTVSNMSPEDSSIYLCSVVRGLETQYFGPGTRLLVL.

The chain carries TRBV28 and TRBJ2-1; D might be TRBD1 (6 bases). The V end was cut by 6 bases, the J end by 7 bases, with 10 bases between. This CDR3 contains 12 residues. Germline-derived CDR1 and CDR2 are MDHEN and SYDVKM. CDR3 region: CASSYTGNEQFF. The CDR3, as DNA: TGTGCCAGCAGCTACACAGGGAATGAGCAGTTCTTC. The full variable domain, rest sourced from reference TRBV28 and TRBJ2-1, is DVKVTQSSRYLVKRTGEKVFLECVQDMDHENMFWYRQDPGLGLRLIYFSYDVKMKEKGDIPEGYSVSREKKERFSLILESASTNQTSMYLCASSYTGNEQFFGPGTRLTVL.

The chain carries TRBV5-4 and TRBJ2-5; 12 bases map to TRBD2. The length of the CDR3 is 16 residues. The V segment lost 0 bases and the J segment 5 bases; nucleotides outside the gene matches: 5. Germline CDR1 reads SGHNT; CDR2 reads YYREEE (reference sequence). The CDR3 region is CASSLATSGGQETQYF. CDR3 nucleotides: TGTGCCAGCAGCTTGGCAACTAGCGGGGGGCAGGAGACCCAGTACTTC.

The J gene is TRBJ2-7, the V gene TRBV4-3; D call uncertain. Germline CDR1 and CDR2: LGHNA and YSLEER. The ends were cut back, 1 base at V and 1 base at J, with 11 bases in the middle. The CDR3 is 15 residues long. CDR3: CASSQGYGLSYEQYF. In DNA, the CDR3 is TGCGCCAGCAGCCAAGGATACGGGTTGTCCTACGAGCAGTACTTC.

The V gene is TRBV2, the J gene TRBJ1-2; 7 positions match TRBD1. The germline V gene has CDR1 SNHLY and CDR2 FYNNEI. V shed 0 bases and J 4 bases; nucleotides not matched to a gene: 11. CDR3 size: 17 residues. The CDR3 bases are TGTGCCAGCAGTGAAGCCCAAGGACAGGCGGGAAGCTATGGCTACACCTTC. Translating it yields CASSEAQGQAGSYGYTF.

The V and J genes are TRBV7-2 and TRBJ2-7, with TRBD2 matching over 10 bases. The V gene's germline CDR1 is SGHTA and CDR2 FQGNSA. CDR3 length equals 18 residues. The J segment lost 4 bases and the V segment lost 0 bases, leaving 12 bases of the junction unmatched. The DNA for the CDR3 is TGTGCCAGCAGCTTAGCCGGCAGACAAGCGGGAGGGTTATACGAGCAGTACTTC. Encoded protein: CASSLAGRQAGGLYEQYF.

V is TRBV19 and J is TRBJ2-3; 8 nucleotides align to TRBD1. The CDR3 is 15 amino acids. The germline gives CDR1 LNHDA, CDR2 SQIVND (reference sequence). The V and J ends lost 4 bases and 2 bases, in that order; junction bases with no gene match: 5. CDR3 region: CASSSRDRITDTQYF. The CDR3 region has the DNA TGTGCCAGTAGTAGCCGGGACAGGATCACAGATACGCAGTATTTT.

V usage is TRBV28 and J usage is TRBJ2-5, with 12 bases lining up with TRBD1. The germline gives CDR1 MDHEN, CDR2 SYDVKM. This CDR3 has 20 residues. V dropped 3 bases and J dropped 5; count of bases not matched to a gene: 19. CDR3 loop: CASSLLYRLAGTGGSETQYF. DNA of the CDR3: TGTGCCAGCAGTTTGTTGTACAGGTTGGCCGGGACAGGGGGCTCGGAGACCCAGTACTTC.

The chain is built from TRBV7-8 and TRBJ2-7; TRBD1 might be the D (6 bases). Trimming took 1 base from V and 0 from J, leaving 13 bases between them. Germline CDR1 reads SGHVS; CDR2 reads FQNEAQ. The CDR3 sequence is 16 residues long. CDR3 in amino acids: CASSLDPGVISYEQYF. CDR3 nucleotides: TGTGCCAGCAGCTTAGACCCAGGGGTGATCTCCTACGAGCAGTACTTC.

V gene TRBV6-1 combines with J gene TRBJ2-3; 9 bases line up with TRBD2. The germline V gene encodes CDR1 MNHNS and CDR2 SASEGT. J lost 5 bases, V lost 4 bases, and 7 bases had no gene match. CDR3 length equals 15 residues. CDR3 protein: CASSVGGRAGDTQYF. CDR3 nucleotide sequence: TGTGCCAGCAGTGTCGGCGGGAGGGCCGGAGATACGCAGTATTTT.

CDR3 sequence (DNA): TGTGCCAGCAGCCAAAGGACAGGAGGGGGCGAGCAGTACTTC. Encoded protein: CASSQRTGGGEQYF. The rearrangement joins TRBV7-6 to TRBJ2-7; D possibly corresponds to TRBD1 (7 bases). V shed 5 bases and J shed 6 bases, with 17 bases lying between them. Germline V lookup: CDR1 SGHVS, CDR2 FNYEAQ. This CDR3 is built from 14 residues.

V gene TRBV19 combines with J gene TRBJ1-5; TRBD1 matches 7 bases. Germline loops: CDR1 LNHDA, CDR2 SQIVND (reference sequence). Germline trimming cut 4 bases from V and 5 bases from J; bases unmatched to any gene: 11. There are 16 residues in the CDR3. CDR3 region: CASSKPMTGSHQPQHF. The CDR3 nucleotides are TGTGCCAGTAGTAAACCGATGACAGGGTCCCATCAGCCCCAGCATTTT.

This chain joins TRBV10-3 and TRBJ2-5, with TRBD2 identical over 11 bases. The CDR3 runs to 15 residues. The V gene's germline CDR1 is ENHRY and CDR2 SYGVKD. Unmatched junction bases numbered 7, after V lost 4 bases and J lost 6 bases. The CDR3 loop is CAISGGVAGGQTQYF. In DNA, the CDR3 is TGTGCCATCAGTGGGGGAGTAGCGGGAGGGCAGACCCAGTACTTC.

The rearrangement uses TRBV6-5 and TRBJ1-5, with 7 bases matching TRBD1. CDR1 and CDR2 (germline): MNHEY, SVGAGI. CDR3 length: 14 amino acids. V shed 6 bases and J 4 bases; nucleotides not matched to a gene: 6. In nucleotides, the CDR3 is TGTGCCAGCAGGTCGGGACAGCTTAATCAGCCCCAGCATTTT. Its translation is CASRSGQLNQPQHF.

V usage is TRBV7-3 and J usage is TRBJ2-6, with 14 bases fitting TRBD2. Germline trimming cut 0 bases from V and 13 bases from J; bases unmatched to any gene: 5. This CDR3 is 16 amino acids long. Germline V gene sequence: CDR1 SGHTA, CDR2 FQGTGA. CDR3 nucleotides: TGTGCCAGCAGCTTAACCGGGACTAGCGGGAGCCCGGTCCTGACTTTC. This gives the protein CASSLTGTSGSPVLTF.

The rearrangement links TRBV7-9 to TRBJ2-5, with 15 positions matching TRBD2. J lost 5 bases, V lost 4 bases, and 5 bases had no gene match. Germline values: CDR1 SEHNR, CDR2 FQNEAQ (reference sequence). The CDR3 consists of 16 residues. DNA for the CDR3: TGTGCCAGCAGCTCATGGACTAGCGGGGGGGCGGAGACCCAGTACTTC. It encodes CASSSWTSGGAETQYF.

V gene TRBV19 combines with J gene TRBJ1-5; 9 bases line up with TRBD1. The CDR3 covers 16 residues. Germline V CDR1 and CDR2: LNHDA, SQIVND (reference sequence). Trimming took 5 bases from V and 1 from J; bases not matched to a gene: 6. The chain's CDR3 is CASSLGTGMSNQPQHF. Here the CDR3 DNA reads TGTGCCAGTAGTCTTGGGACAGGGATGAGCAATCAGCCCCAGCATTTT.

The chain combines TRBV4-3 with TRBJ2-7, with 10 bases fitting TRBD1. The germline gives CDR1 LGHNA, CDR2 YSLEER. With V trimmed by 5 bases and J by 10 bases, 8 bases remained unmatched. The CDR3 consists of 13 residues. CDR3 sequence: CASSGRTGGGQYF. CDR3 sequence (DNA): TGCGCCAGCAGCGGACGGACAGGGGGAGGTCAGTACTTC.

The genes are TRBV5-6 and TRBJ2-4; 7 bases fit TRBD2. Germline assignment: CDR1 SGHDT and CDR2 YYEEEE. V shed 4 bases, J shed 0 bases, and the junction held 4 bases outside the gene matches. This CDR3 is built from 15 residues. CDR3 in DNA: TGTGCCAGCAGCGCCGGGAGGACAGCCAAAAACATTCAGTACTTC. Protein product: CASSAGRTAKNIQYF.

The genes are TRBV27 and TRBJ2-5, with D possibly being TRBD2 (5 bases). The J call may be mistaken, given a closer DNA end match to TRBJ2-7. The CDR3 is 13 amino acids. Germline V CDR1 and CDR2: MNHEY, SMNVEV (reference sequence). Here the CDR3 DNA reads TGTGCCAGCAGCCCCGGGCGGGCCTACGAGCAGTACTTC. This codes for CASSPGRAYEQYF.

V is TRBV28 and J is TRBJ2-5; D may be TRBD2 (5 bases). Germline V gene lookup returns CDR1 MDHEN and CDR2 SYDVKM. This CDR3 is built from 13 residues. V dropped 8 bases and J dropped 5 bases, with 15 bases sitting between them. The CDR3 is CASAEGRMETQYF. Written as DNA, the CDR3 is TGTGCCAGCGCCGAGGGTAGAATGGAGACCCAGTACTTC.

J is TRBJ1-6 and V is TRBV7-6; 10 bases fit TRBD1. The CDR3 has 15 residues. Germline CDR1 SGHVS, CDR2 FNYEAQ. V was pared by 5 bases and J by 7 bases, with 5 bases of the junction left unmatched. The CDR3 sequence is CASSPGQGENSPLHF. In DNA, the CDR3 is TGTGCCAGCAGCCCCGGACAGGGGGAGAATTCACCCCTCCACTTT.

This chain connects TRBV7-2 to TRBJ2-5; 7 bases line up with TRBD2. Germline V gene lookup returns CDR1 SGHTA and CDR2 FQGNSA. V lost 3 bases and J lost 1; bases outside the gene matches: 5. This CDR3 contains 15 residues. The CDR3 reads CASSFSGALQETQYF. CDR3 nucleotide sequence: TGTGCCAGCAGCTTCAGCGGGGCGCTCCAAGAGACCCAGTACTTC.

The J gene is TRBJ1-2, the V gene TRBV7-6; D ambiguous. CDR1 is SGHVS and CDR2 is FNYEAQ in the germline V gene. Trimming cost V 1 base and J 4 bases, with 7 bases left between them. This CDR3 has 13 amino acids. The CDR3 region has the DNA TGTGCCAGCAGCTTAGAAGCCGTCTATGGCTACACCTTC. This gives the protein CASSLEAVYGYTF. The full variable domain, rest sourced from reference TRBV7-6 and TRBJ1-2, is GAGVSQSPRYKVTKRGQDVALRCDPISGHVSLYWYRQALGQGPEFLTYFNYEAQQDKSGLPNDRFSAERPEGSISTLTIQRTEQRDSAMYRCASSLEAVYGYTFGSGTRLTVV.

Only a few counts were recorded for this clone. This chain uses TRBV5-1 with TRBJ2-5, with a possible D match to TRBD1 (5 bases). The CDR3 runs to 14 residues. Between the trimmed V and J ends, which lost 5 bases and 2 bases, there was a span of 13 bases. Germline V gene data show CDR1 as SGHRS and CDR2 as YFSETQ. The CDR3 DNA reads TGCGCCAGCAGTTGGACATCACCTCAAGAGACCCAGTACTTC. Its protein product is CASSWTSPQETQYF.

The chain recombines TRBV29-1 with TRBJ2-5, with 7 bases matching TRBD1. Germline trimming cut 6 bases from V and 4 bases from J; bases unmatched to any gene: 5. The CDR3 covers 12 residues. CDR1 and CDR2 from the germline V gene are SQVTM and ANQGSEA. The CDR3 DNA sequence: TGCAGCGTGAGGACAGGCCGAGAGACCCAGTACTTC. It specifies CSVRTGRETQYF.